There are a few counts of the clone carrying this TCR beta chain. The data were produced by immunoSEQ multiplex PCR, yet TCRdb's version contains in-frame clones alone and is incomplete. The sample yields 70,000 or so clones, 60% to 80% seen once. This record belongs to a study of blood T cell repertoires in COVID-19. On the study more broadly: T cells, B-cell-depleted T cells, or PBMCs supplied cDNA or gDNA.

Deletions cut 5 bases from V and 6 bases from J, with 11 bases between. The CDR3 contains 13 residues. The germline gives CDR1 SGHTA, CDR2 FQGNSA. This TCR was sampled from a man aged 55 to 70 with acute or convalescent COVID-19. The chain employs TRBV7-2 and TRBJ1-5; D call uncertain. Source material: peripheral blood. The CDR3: CASSPESGQPQHF. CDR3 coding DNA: TGTGCCAGCAGCCCCGAGAGCGGTCAGCCCCAGCATTTT.